This is a list of T cell receptor beta chains from one sample in a study of control samples from healthy donors and cancer patients. Using immunoSEQ multiplex PCR, the repertoire was profiled, and TCRdb retains in-frame clones only, with some absent. This table has about 140,000 clones, more than 80% appearing once. The sample consisted of blood. Receptors originate from a man aged 18 to 30 in good health. CDR3s include the opening cysteine and the closing phenylalanine or tryptophan. The D gene is left open where the match is weak. Expanded clones are given a class, and other clones once, few, many or no size at all.

V gene: TRBV19; clone size: -; J gene: TRBJ1-6; D gene: -; CDR3 DNA: TGTGCCAGTAGTAATATATCGAACGTACGGTCACCCCTCCACTTT; CDR3 protein: CASSNISNVRSPLHF
V gene: TRBV6-2/TRBV6-3; clone size: -; J gene: TRBJ2-3; D gene: TRBD1; CDR3 DNA: TGTGCCAGCAGTTCCGGGACAGGGGGCGCAGATACGCAGTATTTT; CDR3 protein: CASSSGTGGADTQYF
V gene: TRBV10-3; clone size: -; J gene: TRBJ1-3; D gene: -; CDR3 DNA: TGTGCCATCAGCGCCTACCGGGTTCGGAACACCATATATTTT; CDR3 protein: CAISAYRVRNTIYF
V gene: TRBV6-5; clone size: -; J gene: TRBJ1-1; D gene: TRBD1; CDR3 DNA: TGTGCCAGCTCAAAGCCGGGACAGGGGAGGACTGAAGCTTTCTTT; CDR3 protein: CASSKPGQGRTEAFF
V gene: TRBV2; clone size: -; J gene: TRBJ2-7; D gene: -; CDR3 DNA: TGTGCCAGCATCAGGGGGTTAGCGGGTGTTAGCTCCTACGAGCAGTACTTC; CDR3 protein: CASIRGLAGVSSYEQYF
V gene: TRBV28; clone size: -; J gene: TRBJ2-6; D gene: -; CDR3 DNA: TGTGCCAGCAGTGATACAGGGGGGGCTGGGGCCAACGTCCTGACTTTC; CDR3 protein: CASSDTGGAGANVLTF
V gene: TRBV5-4; clone size: -; J gene: TRBJ2-7; D gene: -; CDR3 DNA: TGTGCCAGCAGCATGGGGATCGACGGCCACGAGCAGTACTTC; CDR3 protein: CASSMGIDGHEQYF
V gene: TRBV5-1; clone size: -; J gene: TRBJ2-2; D gene: TRBD2; CDR3 DNA: TGCGCCAGCAGCCCGGGCGGGGGAGACACCGGGGAGCTGTTTTTT; CDR3 protein: CASSPGGGDTGELFF
V gene: TRBV11-2; clone size: once; J gene: TRBJ1-2; D gene: -; CDR3 DNA: TGTGCCAGCAGCTTACAGGGAAACTATGGCTACACCTTC; CDR3 protein: CASSLQGNYGYTF
V gene: TRBV11-2; clone size: -; J gene: TRBJ1-2; D gene: TRBD1; CDR3 DNA: TGTGCCAGCAGCTTAGAGACAGGGTGGGGCTACACCTTC; CDR3 protein: CASSLETGWGYTF
V gene: TRBV10-3; clone size: -; J gene: TRBJ2-2; D gene: TRBD1; CDR3 DNA: TGTGCCATCAGTGCCGGGACAGGGTCCGGGGAGCTGTTTTTT; CDR3 protein: CAISAGTGSGELFF
V gene: TRBV11-2; clone size: -; J gene: TRBJ1-4; D gene: -; CDR3 DNA: TGTGCCAGCAGCTTAGAGGCCTCAGGGGATGAAAAACTGTTTTTT; CDR3 protein: CASSLEASGDEKLFF
V gene: TRBV10-3; clone size: -; J gene: TRBJ2-2; D gene: TRBD2; CDR3 DNA: TGTGCCATCAGTGATCTCCGGGGGGGCCGGGGCACCGGGGAGCTGTTTTTT; CDR3 protein: CAISDLRGGRGTGELFF
V gene: TRBV6-6; clone size: -; J gene: TRBJ2-5; D gene: TRBD2; CDR3 DNA: TGTGCCAGCAGTTCCCTAGCGGGGGGAGGTCAGGAGACCCAGTACTTC; CDR3 protein: CASSSLAGGGQETQYF
V gene: TRBV5-5; clone size: -; J gene: TRBJ1-1; D gene: -; CDR3 DNA: TGTGCCAGCAGCACGGGTCCCAACACTGAAGCTTTCTTT; CDR3 protein: CASSTGPNTEAFF
V gene: TRBV9; clone size: once; J gene: TRBJ1-3; D gene: -; CDR3 DNA: TGTGCCAGCAGCCGGGGAGGGGAGATCGGAAACACCATATATTTT; CDR3 protein: CASSRGGEIGNTIYF
V gene: TRBV30; clone size: -; J gene: TRBJ1-5; D gene: -; CDR3 DNA: TGTGCCTGGAGTGTAAACTTCGGGGGGAATCAGCCCCAGCATTTT; CDR3 protein: CAWSVNFGGNQPQHF
V gene: TRBV2; clone size: -; J gene: TRBJ1-2; D gene: -; CDR3 DNA: TGTGCCAGCAGTGAAACCCACAGTCTGTTCGGCTACACCTTC; CDR3 protein: CASSETHSLFGYTF
V gene: TRBV19; clone size: -; J gene: TRBJ1-1; D gene: -; CDR3 DNA: TGTGCCAGTAGCCCCTGGGGGGACGGGCCGGCCACTGAAGCTTTCTTT; CDR3 protein: CASSPWGDGPATEAFF
V gene: TRBV24-1; clone size: -; J gene: TRBJ2-1; D gene: TRBD1; CDR3 DNA: TGTGCCACCAGACCCGGGACAGGAAGTCAGTTCTTC; CDR3 protein: CATRPGTGSQFF
V gene: TRBV30; clone size: -; J gene: TRBJ1-6; D gene: -; CDR3 DNA: TGTGCCTGGAGTGGGGGAGCACGGTATACTGGTTCACCCCTCCACTTT; CDR3 protein: CAWSGGARYTGSPLHF
V gene: TRBV18; clone size: -; J gene: TRBJ1-4; D gene: TRBD1; CDR3 DNA: TGTGCCAGCTCACCAGGACAGGATGAAAAACTGTTTTTT; CDR3 protein: CASSPGQDEKLFF
V gene: TRBV4-2; clone size: -; J gene: TRBJ1-1; D gene: TRBD1; CDR3 DNA: TGTGCCAGCAGCAAGGGACAGGGGGGGGACACTGAAGCTTTCTTT; CDR3 protein: CASSKGQGGDTEAFF
V gene: TRBV19; clone size: -; J gene: TRBJ1-3; D gene: -; CDR3 DNA: TGTGCCAGTAGTCGGGGGCCTGGAAACACCATATATTTT; CDR3 protein: CASSRGPGNTIYF
V gene: TRBV4-3; clone size: -; J gene: TRBJ1-4; D gene: -; CDR3 DNA: TGCGCCAGCAGCCAAGACCGGGGGCAGCGAGGACACGAAAAACTGTTTTTT; CDR3 protein: CASSQDRGQRGHEKLFF
V gene: TRBV6-5; clone size: -; J gene: TRBJ2-2; D gene: -; CDR3 DNA: TGTGCCAGCAATCCACAGGGTGACACCGGGGAGCTGTTTTTT; CDR3 protein: CASNPQGDTGELFF